This T cell receptor beta chain came from a study of metastatic and nonmetastatic thyroid tumors. About the study: Repertoire data that came from the blood and tumor or nodule tissue of malignant and benign thyroid patients were compared. Study outcomes and limitations: Across blood and tumor, TCR beta diversity in malignant thyroid tumors was reportedly significantly higher than in benign nodules.

This clone was found a few times. Its specificity is not known. Between the trimmed V and J ends, which lost 0 bases and 6 bases, there was a span of 8 bases. This CDR3 is built from 14 residues. Germline CDR1 reads MNHEY; CDR2 reads SVGAGI. All patients reached thyroid surgery having received no treatment beforehand. Original processing notes: Differences in CDR3 between clinicopathological groups were drawn on to build a classifier intended to discriminate distant-metastatic papillary thyroid cancer patients. TCRdb re-clonotyped the PCR reads via MiXCR. TCRdb's processing, not the authors' own work, is the source of the V and J calls. Among approximately 12,000 clones listed, around 23% were seen once.

Sequenced sample: blood. V is TRBV6-5 and J is TRBJ2-2; D uncertain. The origin of this receptor is a male donor with papillary thyroid cancer or a benign thyroid nodule (not recorded which). Some clones in this sample may be carry-over from other donors' samples. CDR3 residues: CASSYSFGSGELFF. DNA of the CDR3: TGTGCCAGCAGTTACTCGTTCGGGTCCGGGGAGCTGTTTTTT.